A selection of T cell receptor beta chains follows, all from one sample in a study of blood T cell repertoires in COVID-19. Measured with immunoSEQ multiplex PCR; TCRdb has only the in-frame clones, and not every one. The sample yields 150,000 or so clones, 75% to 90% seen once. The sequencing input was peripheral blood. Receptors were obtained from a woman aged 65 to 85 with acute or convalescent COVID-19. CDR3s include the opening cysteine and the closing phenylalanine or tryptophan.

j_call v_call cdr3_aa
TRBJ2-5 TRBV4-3 CASSQEPLAGETQYF
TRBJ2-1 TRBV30 CAGRTSGRPSSYNEQFF
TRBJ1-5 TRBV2 CASSYGTGNQPQHF
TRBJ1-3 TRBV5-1 CASSLRLLAGDSGNTIYF
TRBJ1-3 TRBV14 CASSQDRGSIGGNTIYF
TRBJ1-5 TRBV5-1 CASSPGTGIGQPQHF
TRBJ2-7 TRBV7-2 CASSPSWRVPNYEQYF
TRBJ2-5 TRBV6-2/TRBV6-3 CASSTRGIQETQYF
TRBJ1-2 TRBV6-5 CASSYRGYRNYGYTF
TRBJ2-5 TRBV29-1 CSGLQETQYF
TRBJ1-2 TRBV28 CASRGGRSFTYGYTF
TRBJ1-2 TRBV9 CASSGTGRRAYGYTF
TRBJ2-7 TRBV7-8 CASRPGRGDHEQYF
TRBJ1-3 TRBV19 CATKDGAGAIWNTIYF
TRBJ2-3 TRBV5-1 CASSLAPQRDTQYF
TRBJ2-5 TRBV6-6 CASRTGQGSVETQYF
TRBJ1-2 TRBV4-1 CASSQEGGGRNYGYTF
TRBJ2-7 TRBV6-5 CASSSLGTGGGEQYF
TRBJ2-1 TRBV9 CASSATGTYYNEQFF
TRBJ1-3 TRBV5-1 CASSPGQASGNTIYF
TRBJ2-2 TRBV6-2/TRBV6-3 CASSPGLNTGELFF
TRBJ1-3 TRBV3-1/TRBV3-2 CASSQGFSHSGNTIYF
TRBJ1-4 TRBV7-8 CASSLAWTANEKLFF
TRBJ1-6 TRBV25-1 CASSKGTGGYSPLHF
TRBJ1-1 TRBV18 CASSPVQGEVRNTEAFF
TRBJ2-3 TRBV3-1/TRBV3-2 CASSQKTQGSDTQYF
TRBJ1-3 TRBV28 CASSPVGITETIYF
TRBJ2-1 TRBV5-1 CASRLYGGSSYNEQFF
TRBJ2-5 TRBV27 CASSQNSGLGGETQYF
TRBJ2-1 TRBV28 CASSLVSGGAYGEQFF
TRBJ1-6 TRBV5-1 CASSRWTGKDSPLHF
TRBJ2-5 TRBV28 CASRTGRQETQYF
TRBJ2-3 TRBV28 CASSSAGTTDTQYF
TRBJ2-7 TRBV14 CASSQMDRGLRNEQYF
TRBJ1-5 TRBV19 CASSMQTGGIANQPQHF